The clone carrying this T cell receptor (beta chain) was seen a few times. Its antigen remains unidentified. The sample belongs to a study of identical twins. This CDR3 region has 13 residues. The V end was cut by 3 bases, the J end by 4 bases, with 9 bases between. Germline CDR1 is SGHAT and CDR2 is FQDESV (reference sequence). Using its own MiXCR run on the 5' RACE reads, TCRdb lists one record per CDR3 protein. This sample has fewer than 550,000 distinct CDR3 sequences, with roughly an eighth found just once. The study's findings and limits: Those out-of-frame alpha sequences shared by twins showed an excess of low generation probability.

These records were also assigned to another study, of yellow fever vaccine responses in identical twins.

The chain carries TRBV11-1 and TRBJ2-5; possible D gene TRBD2, 5 bases. This sequence originates from a woman aged 18 to 35 in good health. Specimen: CD4+ T cells sorted from blood. The CDR3 here is CASSFRRGETQYF. The CDR3 DNA reads as TGTGCCAGCAGCTTCCGACGGGGAGAGACCCAGTACTTC. Full variable domain (rest looked up from reference TRBV11-1 and TRBJ2-5): EAEVAQSPRYKITEKSQAVAFWCDPISGHATLYWYRQILGQGPELLVQFQDESVVDDSQLPKDRFSAERLKGVDSTLKIQPAELGDSAMYLCASSFRRGETQYFGPGTRLLVL.